Each of the 21 T cell receptor beta chains below was sequenced from the same sample in a study of a mutant IDH1 vaccine in newly diagnosed glioma. Sequencing used immunoSEQ multiplex PCR; TCRdb keeps in-frame clones, though not all of them. The sample records roughly 64,000 clones, 60% to 75% being singletons. Time point noted: week 35, safety follow-up. Vaccination used 300 ug of mutant IDH1 20-mer peptide per dose, with topical imiquimod. The antigens for these receptors are not known. The material sequenced was PBMCs, taken from a glioma patient whose treatment included an IDH1 peptide vaccine. These receptors were collected from a man aged 45 to 65 with glioma.

The chain links TRBV7-6 to TRBJ1-1, with D uncertain. CDR1 and CDR2 (germline): SGHVS, FNYEAQ. The CDR3 length is 11 residues. Trimming took off 3 bases at V and 8 bases at J, with 7 bases between the two ends. The CDR3 reads CASSLSGEAFF. As DNA, the CDR3 is TGTGCCAGCAGCTTGAGTGGCGAAGCTTTCTTT.

The chain combines TRBV5-1 with TRBJ2-1; tentatively, D is TRBD2 (6 bases). This CDR3 has 14 residues. The V and J ends lost 0 bases and 6 bases respectively, with 10 bases between them. CDR1 and CDR2 from the germline V gene are SGHRS and YFSETQ. CDR3: CASSLAPGLNEQFF. For the CDR3, the DNA is TGCGCCAGCAGCTTGGCACCGGGACTCAATGAGCAGTTCTTC.

This clone turned up a few times. The J gene is TRBJ2-3, the V gene TRBV4-2; unclear D gene. Germline CDR1 is LGHNA and CDR2 is YNFKEQ. This CDR3 contains 15 residues. Trimming removed 2 bases from V and 1 base from J, with 10 bases in between. CDR3 sequence reads: CASSQWHLRTDTQYF. The CDR3 DNA follows: TGTGCCAGCAGCCAATGGCATCTTCGCACAGATACGCAGTATTTT.

The genes are TRBV1 and TRBJ1-5. TRBV1 is a pseudogene. This CDR3 has 15 amino acids. Here the CDR3 reads CTSSPLDPSNQPQHF. For the CDR3, the DNA is TGCACCAGCAGCCCCCTGGACCCTAGCAATCAGCCCCAGCATTTT.

This clone occurred once. The rearrangement joins TRBV5-5 to TRBJ1-2; possible D gene TRBD1, 6 bases. Per germline, CDR1 SGHKS and CDR2 YYEKEE (reference sequence). V shed 0 bases and J shed 6 bases, with 24 bases lying between them. This CDR3 spans 18 amino acids. The DNA for the CDR3 is TGTGCCAGCAGCTTGGCGAACCCTCCGGTAGGGGGGCTGGATGGCTACACCTTC. This encodes CASSLANPPVGGLDGYTF.

The chain uses TRBV5-4 and TRBJ2-5; 7 bases line up with TRBD1. V shed 1 base, J shed 2 bases, and the junction held 8 bases outside the gene matches. Germline V gives CDR1 SGHNT, CDR2 YYREEE (reference sequence). This CDR3 contains 16 residues. In DNA, the CDR3 is TGTGCCAGCAGCTTGTCCGACCGGGACAGACAAGAGACCCAGTACTTC. Its translation: CASSLSDRDRQETQYF. Combining the CDR3 with reference TRBV5-4 and TRBJ2-5 gives the whole variable domain ETGVTQSPTHLIKTRGQQVTLRCSSQSGHNTVSWYQQALGQGPQFIFQYYREEENGRGNFPPRFSGLQFPNYSSELNVNALELDDSALYLCASSLSDRDRQETQYFGPGTRLLVL.

V and J are TRBV4-3 and TRBJ2-7; maybe TRBD2 (6 bases). Germline CDR1 and CDR2: LGHNA and YSLEER. CDR3 size: 15 residues. The V end lost 0 bases, the J end lost 7 bases, and 16 bases lay between the germline ends. CDR3 loop: CASSQDRGSPGEQYF. CDR3 DNA sequence: TGCGCCAGCAGCCAAGATCGGGGGTCCCCTGGGGAGCAGTACTTC.

The table lists this clone with many counts. The rearrangement joins TRBV27 to TRBJ1-6; D is ambiguous. The CDR3 spans 14 residues. V was shortened by 3 bases and J by 6 bases, with 9 bases between the two germline ends. Germline V gene lookup returns CDR1 MNHEY and CDR2 SMNVEV (reference sequence). For the CDR3, the DNA is TGTGCCAGCAGTTTCCCAGAACCTAATTCACCCCTCCACTTT. It is translated as CASSFPEPNSPLHF.

CDR3 amino acids: CASSARRTSGGLVNTGELFF. CDR3 coding DNA: TGTGCCAGCAGCGCACGGAGGACTAGCGGGGGCCTTGTGAACACCGGGGAGCTGTTTTTT. The chain couples TRBV9 to TRBJ2-2; TRBD2 agrees at 13 bases. The CDR3 covers 20 residues. Looked up from germline, CDR1 is SGDLS and CDR2 is YYNGEE. V lost 3 bases, J lost 1 base, and 12 bases stayed unmatched.

This clone was seen only once. This CDR3 is CASFGPSNTEAFF. The DNA of the CDR3 is TGCGCCAGCTTTGGACCCTCGAACACTGAAGCTTTCTTT. The V and J genes are TRBV5-1 and TRBJ1-1; D not resolved. The CDR3 has 13 residues. Trimming took 7 bases from V and 1 from J, leaving 11 bases between them. CDR1 and CDR2 (germline): SGHRS, YFSETQ.

The chain uses TRBV19 and TRBJ2-7; TRBD1 matches at 7 bases. V shed 7 bases and J 2 bases; nucleotides not matched to a gene: 8. Looked up from germline, CDR1 is LNHDA and CDR2 is SQIVND (reference sequence). The CDR3 has 14 amino acids. The CDR3 coding sequence is TGTGCCAGTAAGGCCCGACAGGGACCCTACGAGCAGTACTTC. This gives the protein CASKARQGPYEQYF.

This chain uses TRBV14 with TRBJ2-7; TRBD1 matches at 7 bases. Trimming removed 5 bases from V and 5 bases from J; junction bases left unmatched: 15. Germline CDR1 is SGHDN and CDR2 is FVKESK. This CDR3 spans 16 amino acids. CDR3 amino acids: CASSVTGSPLTDEQYF. In DNA form, the CDR3 reads TGTGCCAGCAGCGTGACAGGGTCCCCCCTCACCGACGAGCAGTACTTC.

A single count supports this clone. The V call is TRBV6-5, the J call TRBJ1-3; D may be TRBD1 (5 bases). The CDR3 totals 15 residues. Germline CDR1 reads MNHEY; CDR2 reads SVGAGI. V lost 6 bases to trimming and J lost 4 bases, with 16 bases between them. CDR3 in amino acids: CASSIEMAGGNTIYF. The DNA of the CDR3 is TGTGCCAGCAGCATCGAGATGGCAGGGGGAAACACCATATATTTT.

This sequence joins TRBV4-2 and TRBJ2-7; 9 nucleotides match TRBD2. This CDR3 spans 16 amino acids. V dropped 3 bases and J dropped 3; count of bases not matched to a gene: 9. Looked up from germline, CDR1 is LGHNA and CDR2 is YNFKEQ. The CDR3, as DNA: TGTGCCAGCAGCCACGGACCGGCGGGGGGGCTCTACGAGCAGTACTTC. Encoded protein: CASSHGPAGGLYEQYF.

The rearrangement links TRBV5-6 to TRBJ2-3; TRBD2 might be the D (7 bases). This CDR3 has 16 residues. Germline values: CDR1 SGHDT, CDR2 YYEEEE. The ends were cut back, 6 bases at V and 0 bases at J, with 17 bases in the middle. This chain's CDR3 is CASTFGGGGSTDTQYF. The DNA for the CDR3 is TGTGCCAGCACCTTCGGAGGGGGGGGGAGCACAGATACGCAGTATTTT.

The J gene is TRBJ2-7, the V gene TRBV14, with 9 bases matching TRBD1. V dropped 4 bases and J dropped 6; count of bases not matched to a gene: 7. The CDR3 contains 14 residues. Germline V CDR1 and CDR2: SGHDN, FVKESK. DNA of the CDR3: TGTGCCAGCAGCCCCCGGGACAGGGATCGCGAGCAGTACTTC. This codes for CASSPRDRDREQYF.

The rearrangement links TRBV4-1 to TRBJ2-5; the D is unclear. Germline V gene lookup returns CDR1 MGHRA and CDR2 YSYEKL. V lost 0 bases and J lost 3, with 11 bases in between. The CDR3 extends over 15 amino acids. CDR3 sequence (DNA): TGCGCCAGCAGCCAAGAGAGCGAGGTGAAAGAGACCCAGTACTTC. Translated: CASSQESEVKETQYF.

The chain links TRBV18 to TRBJ2-7, with 11 bases fitting TRBD1. The CDR3 is made up of 15 amino acids. J gave up 5 bases and V 4 bases, and 7 bases lay outside the gene matches. Germline assignment: CDR1 KGHSH and CDR2 LQKENI. The CDR3 sequence: CASSQSRDRGDEQYF. The CDR3 DNA reads TGTGCCAGCTCACAGTCCAGGGACAGGGGGGACGAGCAGTACTTC.

V gene TRBV9 combines with J gene TRBJ2-1; no clear D. V was cut by 4 bases and J by 5 bases, with 10 bases left in between. The CDR3 has 13 amino acids. Germline values: CDR1 SGDLS, CDR2 YYNGEE. CDR3 in DNA: TGTGCCAGCAGCCCTAACATAAACAATGAGCAGTTCTTC. Protein sequence: CASSPNINNEQFF. The variable domain in full, completed from reference TRBV9 and TRBJ2-1, reads DSGVTQTPKHLITATGQRVTLRCSPRSGDLSVYWYQQSLDQGLQFLIQYYNGEERAKGNILERFSAQQFPDLHSELNLSSLELGDSALYFCASSPNINNEQFFGPGTRLTVL.

The rearrangement links TRBV13 to TRBJ1-2, with a possible D match to TRBD1 (5 bases). Trimming cost V 3 bases and J 0 bases, with 11 bases left between them. The CDR3 runs 15 residues. Germline lookup yields CDR1 PRHDT and CDR2 FYEKMQ (reference sequence). CDR3 sequence (DNA): TGTGCCAGCAGCTTCTGGGACCGATCTAACTATGGCTACACCTTC. Translated, it gives CASSFWDRSNYGYTF.

Only a few counts were recorded for this clone. The CDR3 DNA sequence: TGTGCCTGGAGTCGGGGGGGAGAGAACACTGAAGCTTTCTTT. As protein: CAWSRGGENTEAFF. V gene TRBV30 combines with J gene TRBJ1-1, with D tentatively TRBD1 (5 bases). Trimming took 2 bases from V and 1 from J, leaving 11 bases between them. The CDR3 totals 14 residues. Germline CDR1 is GTSNPN and CDR2 is SVGIG (reference sequence).